This T cell receptor (beta chain) was identified during a study of cytomegalovirus exposure and HLA in healthy donors. Comment on this clone: The antigen is not known.

Regarding donors, all were healthy bone marrow donors. The V gene's germline CDR1 is MDHEN and CDR2 SYDVKM. V was pared by 2 bases and J by 6 bases, with 10 bases between. CDR3 length: 13 residues. PCR involved 60 Vbeta and 13 Jbeta primers. Here immunoSEQ multiplex PCR was the method, and the copy in TCRdb shows in-frame clones only, minus some. This sample lists roughly 41,000 clones; its ten largest clones have less than 1.2%. Study-wide results and limits: Exclusion as indistinguishable affected some V segments, including TRBV6-2 and TRBV6-3. Reports credit the classifier with highly specific, highly sensitive diagnosis of cytomegalovirus status. The authors listed 164 TCR beta chains as cytomegalovirus-associated.

This TCR came from a woman between 35 and 50 years old in good health and CMV-seronegative. The specimen sequenced was PBMCs. This chain uses TRBV28 with TRBJ1-2; D is perhaps TRBD1 (5 bases). CDR3 DNA: TGTGCCAGCAGTTTACGGGGGGTCGATGGCTACACCTTC. Translated, it gives CASSLRGVDGYTF.